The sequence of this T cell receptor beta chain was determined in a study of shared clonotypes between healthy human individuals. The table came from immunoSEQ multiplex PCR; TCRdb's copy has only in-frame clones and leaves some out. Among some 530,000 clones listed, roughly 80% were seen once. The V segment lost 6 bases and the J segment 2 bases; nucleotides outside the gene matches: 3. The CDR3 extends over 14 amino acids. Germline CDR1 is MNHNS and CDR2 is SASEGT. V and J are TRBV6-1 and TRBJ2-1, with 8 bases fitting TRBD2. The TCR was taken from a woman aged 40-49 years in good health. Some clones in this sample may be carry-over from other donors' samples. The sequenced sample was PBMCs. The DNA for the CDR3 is TGTGCCAGCAGATTTAGCGGGACCTACAATGAGCAGTTCTTC. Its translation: CASRFSGTYNEQFF.